The entry below gives a single T cell receptor beta chain sequence along with its context. Its specificity is unknown. These data belong to a study of breast tumors, draining lymph nodes, adjacent tissues. J lost 1 base, V lost 1 base, and 7 bases had no gene match. Germline V CDR1 and CDR2: SGHTA, FQGTGA. The CDR3 runs 18 residues. General observations from the study: Compared with lymph nodes, tumors were less diverse; compared with nontumor tissue, more. Data only fit, rather than demonstrated, lymph node origin of most tumor T cells. Data fit most tumor T cells coming from lymph node, expanding in tumor.

TCRdb independently ran MiXCR on the multiplex PCR reads; one entry per CDR3 protein. The table shows about 47,000 distinct CDR3 sequences, with 23% occurring only once. This sequence joins TRBV7-3 and TRBJ2-1, with 10 bases matching TRBD2. The source material was breast tumor tissue. The TCR was taken from a female donor with breast cancer. Some clones in this sample may be carry-over from other donors' samples. The CDR3 here is CASSLRRLAGGSYNEQFF. CDR3 bases: TGTGCCAGCAGCTTAAGGAGACTAGCGGGCGGGTCCTACAATGAGCAGTTCTTC.